The 27 T cell receptor beta chains listed next were all sequenced from one sample in a study of regulatory T cells in long-lasting Graves disease. This sample's time point: newly diagnosed GD, antithyroid drugs for less than 3 months. From RNA extracted from PBMCs, the TCR library was made. Relying on iRepertoire HTBI primers and Arm-PCR of CDR3 regions, the team built TCR beta libraries. Each CDR3 protein is one row after TCRdb ran MiXCR on the multiplex PCR reads. The sample has about 310,000 distinct CDR3 sequences; over 15% are singletons. The material sequenced was peripheral blood mononuclear cells (PBMCs), taken at new diagnosis, from a patient treated with antithyroid drugs. The receptors were gathered from a female donor with Graves disease.

V and J are TRBV6-5 and TRBJ1-3; tentative D call: TRBD1 (5 bases). The germline V gene has CDR1 MNHEY and CDR2 SVGAGI. The CDR3 length is 16 residues. V was clipped by 0 bases and J by 0 bases, with 9 bases between them. The CDR3 here is CASSYSTGYSGNTIYF. In DNA, the CDR3 is TGTGCCAGCAGTTACTCCACAGGCTACTCTGGAAACACCATATATTTT.

The sample holds many counts of this clonotype. The V call is TRBV24-1, the J call TRBJ2-7; D is unclear. This CDR3 comprises 16 residues. Trimming shortened V by 9 bases and J by 2 bases, and 22 bases separated the two germline ends. Per the germline V gene, CDR1 is KGHDR and CDR2 is SFDVKD. The CDR3 bases are TGTGCCACCGACTCCAATCTCCCCCGTTGGGCCTACGAGCAGTACTTC. It yields the protein CATDSNLPRWAYEQYF.

The chain has TRBV15 and TRBJ1-5; D call uncertain. The CDR3 consists of 14 residues. Per germline, CDR1 LNHNV and CDR2 YYDKDF (reference sequence). V shed 0 bases and J shed 4 bases, with 7 bases lying between them. CDR3 DNA: TGTGCCACCAGCAGAGACGGGAGTAATCAGCCCCAGCATTTT. Amino acids: CATSRDGSNQPQHF.

Regarding this clonotype: A much larger clone lies one base from this, so it may be a read error. The chain links TRBV5-6 to TRBJ2-2; TRBD2 matches 7 bases. Germline V gene data show CDR1 as SGHDT and CDR2 as YYEEEE. The CDR3 sequence is 15 residues long. CDR3 residues: CASTFGTTNTGEVFF. CDR3 coding DNA: TGTGCCAGCACTTTCGGGACTACAAACACCGGGGAGGTGTTTTTT. The whole variable domain, filled in from reference TRBV5-6 and TRBJ2-2, reads DAGVTQSPTHLIKTRGQQVTLRCSPKSGHDTVSWYQQALGQGPQFIFQYYEEEERQRGNFPDRFSGHQFPNYSSELNVNALLLGDSALYLCASTFGTTNTGEVFFGEGSRLTVL.

This clonotype has ten or more counts. The CDR3 sequence: CASSFLGRATEAFF. The CDR3 coding sequence is TGTGCCAGCAGTTTCCTGGGGAGGGCCACTGAAGCTTTCTTT. This chain uses TRBV12-3 or TRBV12-4 with TRBJ1-1; D gene unclear. Trimming took off 3 bases at V and 4 bases at J, with 12 bases between the two ends. The CDR3 has 14 residues.

The chain combines TRBV28 with TRBJ1-1, with TRBD1 identical over 10 bases. The CDR3 has 15 amino acids. The germline V gene has CDR1 MDHEN and CDR2 SYDVKM. Trimming at V came to 5 bases and at J to 4 bases, leaving 7 bases not matched to a gene. CDR3 DNA: TGTGCCAGCAGTCCTCCGTGGACAGGGGGCACTGAAGCTTTCTTT. Its protein is CASSPPWTGGTEAFF.

The gene calls are TRBV11-2 and TRBJ2-5, with 10 bases identical to TRBD2. The trim removed 1 base at V and 2 bases at J, leaving 10 bases unmatched. The CDR3 sequence is 18 residues long. The germline gives CDR1 SGHAT, CDR2 FQNNGV. The CDR3 nucleotides read TGTGCCAGCAGCTTAGGCGGTTGGACTAGCGGAGCACAAGAGACCCAGTACTTC. It is translated as CASSLGGWTSGAQETQYF.

The V call is TRBV19, the J call TRBJ2-3; D is unresolved. Germline CDR1 LNHDA, CDR2 SQIVND (reference sequence). This CDR3 region has 14 residues. Trimming took 1 base from V and 6 from J, leaving 11 bases between them. CDR3: CASSIGLFVDTQYF. As DNA, the CDR3 is TGTGCCAGTAGTATAGGCCTGTTCGTGGATACGCAGTATTTT.

This clonotype was recorded many times. The CDR3 here is CASSHPESYADTQYF. CDR3 sequence (DNA): TGTGCCAGTAGTCATCCTGAATCTTACGCAGATACGCAGTATTTT. V gene TRBV19 combines with J gene TRBJ2-3; no clear D gene. Deletions cut 5 bases from V and 4 bases from J, with 16 bases between. The CDR3 has 15 amino acids. Germline V gene sequence: CDR1 LNHDA, CDR2 SQIVND (reference sequence). The full variable domain, in which reference TRBV19 and TRBJ2-3 provide the parts outside the CDR3, is DGGITQSPKYLFRKEGQNVTLSCEQNLNHDAMYWYRQDPGQGLRLIYYSQIVNDFQKGDIAEGYSVSREKKESFPLTVTSAQKNPTAFYLCASSHPESYADTQYFGPGTRLTVL.

There are many counts of this clonotype. The chain carries TRBV6-1 and TRBJ2-5, with 12 bases aligning to TRBD1. This CDR3 is 17 amino acids long. Germline V gene lookup returns CDR1 MNHNS and CDR2 SASEGT. With 9 bases clipped from V and 5 bases from J, the junction kept 16 bases outside the gene matches. The CDR3 spells CASFRGGTGGAGETQYF. The CDR3 DNA reads as TGTGCCAGTTTTAGGGGCGGGACAGGGGGCGCCGGGGAGACCCAGTACTTC.

This clonotype was counted once. This likely reflects a read error, since a far larger clone is one base away. V gene TRBV7-9 combines with J gene TRBJ2-3; 8 bases are shared with TRBD2. V shed 4 bases and J 7 bases; nucleotides not matched to a gene: 7. The CDR3 is 14 amino acids. Germline CDR1 is SEHNR and CDR2 is FQNEAQ (reference sequence). The CDR3 loop reads CASSSGTSLHTQYF. The CDR3 nucleotides are TGTGCCAGCAGCTCGGGGACTAGTTTACATACGCAGTATTTT.

This clonotype was observed many times. The chain couples TRBV10-2 to TRBJ2-7; D is perhaps TRBD1 (6 bases). Trimming cost V 6 bases and J 6 bases, with 24 bases left between them. CDR1 is WSHSY and CDR2 is SAAADI in the germline V gene. The CDR3 is 16 amino acids. The CDR3 is CASRKQGGDIGGEQYF. Here the CDR3 DNA reads TGCGCCAGCAGAAAACAGGGTGGGGATATAGGTGGCGAGCAGTACTTC.

In its sample, this clonotype was seen a few times. The chain recombines TRBV5-4 with TRBJ2-7, with a possible D match to TRBD2 (6 bases). The V gene lost 0 bases and the J gene lost 0 bases, with 13 bases spanning the gap. The germline gives CDR1 SGHNT, CDR2 YYREEE (reference sequence). The CDR3 is made up of 16 amino acids. CDR3 protein: CASSLGRRDSSYEQYF. The CDR3 DNA reads TGTGCCAGCAGCTTGGGACGGCGGGATAGCTCCTACGAGCAGTACTTC.

This clonotype was counted ten times or more. V and J are TRBV5-1 and TRBJ2-1, with 7 bases fitting TRBD2. The CDR3 is made up of 15 amino acids. Trimming cost V 1 base and J 2 bases; bases outside gene matches: 3. From germline, CDR1 is SGHRS and CDR2 YFSETQ. CDR3 amino acids: CASSLSGGAYNEQFF. The CDR3, as DNA: TGCGCCAGCAGCTTGAGTGGGGGGGCCTACAATGAGCAGTTCTTC.

This clonotype was seen many times. The chain has TRBV27 and TRBJ1-2; 7 nucleotides match TRBD1. CDR1 is MNHEY, CDR2 SMNVEV, per germline (reference sequence). The CDR3 consists of 15 residues. The trim removed 5 bases at V and 6 bases at J, leaving 12 bases unmatched. The CDR3 loop is CASSIRTGRWDGYTF. The CDR3 region has the DNA TGTGCCAGCAGTATTCGGACAGGACGGTGGGATGGCTACACCTTC.

The sample holds many counts of this clonotype. The rearrangement joins TRBV7-2 to TRBJ1-6; D is unclear. Germline CDR1 is SGHTA and CDR2 is FQGNSA. This CDR3 comprises 14 residues. Trimming removed 4 bases from V and 6 bases from J, with 10 bases in between. CDR3 in DNA: TGTGCCAGCAGCTATATAGGACTTAATTCACCCCTCCACTTT. Its translation is CASSYIGLNSPLHF.

This clonotype was counted only a few times. CDR3 in amino acids: CSVDTNYGYTF. The CDR3 nucleotides are TGCAGCGTTGACACTAACTATGGCTACACCTTC. This rearrangement joins TRBV29-1 to TRBJ1-2; D remains unclear. Germline CDR1 reads SQVTM; CDR2 reads ANQGSEA. There are 11 residues in the CDR3. V lost 3 bases and J 0 bases, leaving 2 bases between the germline ends.

This clonotype was detected ten times or more. This chain's CDR3 is CASSLELAGVNEQYF. CDR3 in DNA: TGTGCCAGCAGCTTGGAACTAGCGGGAGTCAACGAGCAGTACTTC. The chain couples TRBV12-3 or TRBV12-4 to TRBJ2-7; 11 positions match TRBD2. The CDR3 covers 15 residues. Trimming removed 6 bases from V and 5 bases from J; junction bases left unmatched: 9.

Regarding this clonotype: This likely came from a read error, as a far larger clone is one base away. J is TRBJ2-5 and V is TRBV6-5; D remains unclear. The CDR3 totals 13 residues. From germline, CDR1 is MNHEY and CDR2 SVGAGI. Trimming shortened V by 2 bases and J by 8 bases, and 12 bases separated the two germline ends. CDR3 protein: CASSYVGSETQYF. CDR3 DNA: TGTGCCAGCAGTTACGTGGGCTCAGAAACCCAGTACTTC.

This clonotype was detected only once. V and J are TRBV12-3 or TRBV12-4 and TRBJ2-2, with TRBD1 matching over 9 bases. V shed 5 bases and J 1 base; nucleotides not matched to a gene: 11. The CDR3 has 18 residues. The CDR3 coding sequence is TGTGCCAGCAGTCCGAGCCGGGACAGGGTAAAGAACACCGGGGAGCTGTTTTTT. Protein: CASSPSRDRVKNTGELFF.

This clonotype has at least ten counts. V gene TRBV7-2 combines with J gene TRBJ2-3; 10 bases fit TRBD1. Germline values: CDR1 SGHTA, CDR2 FQGNSA. The CDR3 totals 14 residues. The junction had 1 base not matched to a gene; V was cut back by 7 bases and J by 0 bases. This chain's CDR3 is CASKGQGSTDTQYF. The CDR3 DNA reads as TGTGCCAGCAAGGGACAGGGGAGCACAGATACGCAGTATTTT.

In the case of this clonotype: Just one base apart from a much larger clone, this may be a read error. The rearrangement links TRBV27 to TRBJ2-3, with a tentative D call TRBD1 (5 bases). The germline gives CDR1 MNHEY, CDR2 SMNVEV (reference sequence). The CDR3 contains 14 residues. The CDR3 protein is CASSRRTITGTQYF. The CDR3 DNA reads TGTGCCAGCAGTCGAAGGACAATCACAGGTACGCAGTATTTT.

This clonotype was counted between two and nine times. The genes are TRBV27 and TRBJ2-3; D remains ambiguous. The CDR3 consists of 15 residues. The V end lost 8 bases, the J end lost 6 bases, and 21 bases lay between the germline ends. Germline CDR1 reads MNHEY; CDR2 reads SMNVEV (reference sequence). CDR3 amino acids: CASPPQRPLRDTQYF. The CDR3 coding sequence is TGTGCCAGCCCCCCCCAGCGACCCCTTAGGGATACGCAGTATTTT.

This clonotype turned up a few times. V gene TRBV6-1 combines with J gene TRBJ1-5; possible D gene TRBD1, 6 bases. Per the germline V gene, CDR1 is MNHNS and CDR2 is SASEGT. The CDR3 consists of 15 residues. V was cut by 6 bases and J by 2 bases, with 14 bases left in between. The CDR3 DNA follows: TGTGCCAGCAGACGTAGACAGGATGGCAATCAGCCCCAGCATTTT. Translating gives CASRRRQDGNQPQHF.

This clonotype appeared a few times. The CDR3 spells CASSYANEGVNEQFF. The CDR3 coding sequence is TGTGCCAGCAGTTACGCAAATGAAGGAGTTAATGAGCAGTTCTTC. The rearrangement joins TRBV6-5 to TRBJ2-1; D is unresolved. V lost 2 bases to trimming and J lost 7 bases, with 15 bases between them. The germline V gene encodes CDR1 MNHEY and CDR2 SVGAGI. The CDR3 length is 15 residues.

For this clonotype: This may arise from a read error, as a much more abundant clone is one base away. This chain uses TRBV20-1 with TRBJ2-3, with unresolved D. Trimming stripped 5 bases from V and 6 bases from J, with 24 bases between. The length of the CDR3 is 16 residues. Germline loops: CDR1 DFQATT, CDR2 SNEGSKA (reference sequence). CDR3 bases: TGCAGTGCTTCGCGACTTGCGGCAGACCATGGGGATACGCAGTATTTT. It specifies CSASRLAADHGDTQYF.

This chain uses TRBV7-8 with TRBJ2-7; 7 nucleotides agree with TRBD2. This CDR3 is 15 amino acids long. In germline, CDR1 is SGHVS, CDR2 FQNEAQ. The junction had 8 bases not matched to a gene; V was cut back by 5 bases and J by 1 base. In DNA, the CDR3 is TGTGCCAGCAGCCCTCTGGGGGGGAATTCCTACGAGCAGTACTTC. This encodes CASSPLGGNSYEQYF. The full variable domain, with the rest looked up from reference TRBV7-8 and TRBJ2-7, is GAGVSQSPRYKVAKRGQDVALRCDPISGHVSLFWYQQALGQGPEFLTYFQNEAQLDKSGLPSDRFFAERPEGSVSTLKIQRTQQEDSAVYLCASSPLGGNSYEQYFGPGTRLTVT.